This T cell receptor beta chain was identified in a study of CD8+ T cells in alopecia areata. Study-level background: Affected scalp percentage gauged treated patients' severity. Overall study findings and caveats: Possibly because of HLA-related factors, TCR sharing was less clear across patients than in mice. Lesional tissue from the scalp (especially in alopecia totalis/universalis) showed higher clonality than normal scalp.

RNA extraction was followed by reverse transcription into cDNA, which acted as the sequencing template. Sequencing used immunoSEQ multiplex PCR; TCRdb keeps in-frame clones, though not all of them. The table has some 240,000 clones, more than 45% seen once. Treatment specified: oral pan-JAK inhibitor, 5-10 mg twice daily. About this clone: Its antigen is currently unknown.

The length of the CDR3 is 16 residues. Germline-derived CDR1 and CDR2 are LGHNA and YSLEER. The V end was cut by 3 bases, the J end by 2 bases, with 11 bases between. The TCR comes from a human donor with alopecia areata. Here the sequenced sample was CD4+ T cells sorted from blood, taken at week 4, from a patient treated with tofacitinib. V usage is TRBV4-3 and J usage is TRBJ2-6; D gene unclear. CDR3 sequence reads: CASSHSGRAGANVLTF. CDR3 nucleotide sequence: TGCGCCAGCAGCCATTCGGGTAGGGCTGGGGCCAACGTCCTGACTTTC.